Sequencing of this T cell receptor beta chain was carried out in a study of PD-1 and CTLA-4 blockade in melanoma. Produced via immunoSEQ multiplex PCR; TCRdb's table is partial and in-frame only. The sample has 34,000 or so clones; less than 90% are singletons. Trimming at V came to 0 bases and at J to 8 bases, leaving 1 base not matched to a gene. CDR3 length equals 12 residues. Germline V lookup: CDR1 GTSNPN, CDR2 SVGIG (reference sequence). The chain couples TRBV30 to TRBJ2-1, with 7 nucleotides matching TRBD2. The specimen comprised CD8+ T cells from peripheral blood, sampled from a patient given anti-PD-1 treatment. This sequence was found in a human donor with melanoma. The chain's CDR3 is CAWSVRGDEQFF. The CDR3 DNA reads TGTGCCTGGAGTGTACGGGGGGATGAGCAGTTCTTC.